The 15 T cell receptor beta chains below were found in one sample sequenced in a study of blood T cell repertoires in COVID-19 (dated by TCRdb to the early 2020s). To prepare the library, the immunoSEQ multiplex PCR assay was applied. TCRdb carries this immuneACCESS record with in-frame sequences only. Its versions omit some clonotypes, under half of them owing to an unresolved V gene in the studies checked, with the rest unexplained. Across this sample there are over 25,000 clones, with 88% seen only once. The ten largest clones take up 6.5% to 8.5% of the sample. The sample comprised peripheral blood. These receptors were taken from a woman in her forties or fifties with active COVID-19.

V gene TRBV18 combines with J gene TRBJ2-1; possibly TRBD2 for D (6 bases). This CDR3 comprises 15 residues. Trimming stripped 6 bases from V and 3 bases from J, with 15 bases between. The germline gives CDR1 KGHSH, CDR2 LQKENI. The CDR3 protein is CASSLGASVYNEQFF. The CDR3 DNA is TGTGCCAGCTCTCTCGGTGCTAGCGTCTACAATGAGCAGTTCTTC.

The CDR3 DNA is TGCGCCAGCAGCTTGGGCGGGAGGGCCTTTGAGACCCAGTACTTC. This sequence encodes CASSLGGRAFETQYF. This rearrangement joins TRBV5-1 to TRBJ2-5; 9 nucleotides match TRBD2. Germline trimming cut 0 bases from V and 5 bases from J; bases unmatched to any gene: 5. Germline CDR1 is SGHRS and CDR2 is YFSETQ. The CDR3 loop spans 15 amino acids.

The gene calls are TRBV28 and TRBJ2-3; D is uncertain. The germline CDR1 and CDR2 sequences are MDHEN and SYDVKM. This CDR3 spans 14 amino acids. Trimming cost V 5 bases and J 6 bases, with 15 bases left between them. CDR3 nucleotide sequence: TGTGCCAGCAGTCCCTCTCGCGTTACGGATACGCAGTATTTT. Translated, it gives CASSPSRVTDTQYF.

The gene calls are TRBV7-9 and TRBJ2-1; TRBD2 agrees at 12 bases. V trimming: 0 bases; J trimming: 6 bases; junction bases outside the gene matches: 6. The CDR3 totals 17 residues. CDR1 is SEHNR and CDR2 is FQNEAQ in the germline V gene (reference sequence). CDR3 DNA: TGTGCCAGCAGCTTAGCGATGACTAGCGGGGGAATCAATGAGCAGTTCTTC. Encoded protein: CASSLAMTSGGINEQFF.

The chain has TRBV19 and TRBJ1-5, with TRBD1 matching over 10 bases. This CDR3 region has 15 residues. Germline CDR1 is LNHDA and CDR2 is SQIVND (reference sequence). Trimming at V came to 6 bases and at J to 3 bases, leaving 5 bases not matched to a gene. The chain's CDR3 is CASSGGQGINQPQHF. The CDR3 nucleotides read TGTGCCAGTAGCGGGGGACAGGGGATCAATCAGCCCCAGCATTTT.

The V gene is TRBV9, the J gene TRBJ2-3, with 9 positions matching TRBD2. Germline CDR1 SGDLS, CDR2 YYNGEE. Trimming at V came to 0 bases and at J to 6 bases, leaving 5 bases not matched to a gene. This CDR3 spans 15 amino acids. CDR3 protein: CASSVGLAGRDTQYF. CDR3 DNA sequence: TGTGCCAGCAGCGTAGGCCTAGCGGGAAGGGATACGCAGTATTTT.

This clone showed up just once. The chain uses TRBV10-3 and TRBJ1-2; 9 nucleotides align to TRBD1. This CDR3 is built from 13 residues. Germline V lookup: CDR1 ENHRY, CDR2 SYGVKD. The V segment lost 5 bases and the J segment 6 bases; nucleotides outside the gene matches: 4. The CDR3 DNA reads as TGTGCCATCAGTACCGGGACAGGGAATGGCTACACCTTC. Translated, it gives CAISTGTGNGYTF.

V usage is TRBV28 and J usage is TRBJ1-2; D is possibly TRBD1 (6 bases). Germline V gene sequence: CDR1 MDHEN, CDR2 SYDVKM. V was trimmed by 2 bases and J by 0 bases, leaving 7 bases between them. This CDR3 is built from 14 residues. The DNA of the CDR3 is TGTGCCAGCAGTTTAGGGGGCACTAACTATGGCTACACCTTC. As protein: CASSLGGTNYGYTF.

This clone was recorded a few times. The rearrangement links TRBV4-1 to TRBJ1-3; D uncertain. CDR1 and CDR2 from the germline V gene are MGHRA and YSYEKL. V was clipped by 4 bases and J by 0 bases, with 13 bases between them. The length of the CDR3 is 16 residues. CDR3 nucleotide sequence: TGCGCCAGCAGCCCTACAGCGGTTGCCTCTGGAAACACCATATATTTT. Amino acids: CASSPTAVASGNTIYF.

This clone was seen once. The gene calls are TRBV7-9 and TRBJ1-1, with 10 nucleotides matching TRBD1. The CDR3 is made up of 14 amino acids. J gave up 3 bases and V 5 bases, and 3 bases lay outside the gene matches. Germline V gives CDR1 SEHNR, CDR2 FQNEAQ (reference sequence). CDR3 coding DNA: TGTGCCAGCAGCCGGACAGGGGGTTACACTGAAGCTTTCTTT. Amino acid sequence: CASSRTGGYTEAFF. The full variable domain, completed using reference TRBV7-9 and TRBJ1-1, is DTGVSQNPRHKITKRGQNVTFRCDPISEHNRLYWYRQTLGQGPEFLTYFQNEAQLEKSRLLSDRFSAERPKGSFSTLEIQRTEQGDSAMYLCASSRTGGYTEAFFGQGTRLTVV.

The chain links TRBV5-5 to TRBJ2-5; the match to TRBD1 covers 7 bases. This CDR3 has 13 residues. The germline V gene has CDR1 SGHKS and CDR2 YYEKEE (reference sequence). The junction had 7 bases not matched to a gene; V was cut back by 7 bases and J by 4 bases. The CDR3 nucleotides read TGTGCCAGCGGACGACAGGGCTTAGAGACCCAGTACTTC. Translating it yields CASGRQGLETQYF.

This chain uses TRBV19 with TRBJ2-7, with 9 bases matching TRBD2. Losses at the gene ends were 6 bases for V and 2 bases for J; bases not matched to a gene: 5. Germline assignment: CDR1 LNHDA and CDR2 SQIVND (reference sequence). The CDR3 has 14 residues. CDR3 coding DNA: TGTGCCAGTAGCTCGGGACTAGCCACCTACGAGCAGTACTTC. Translated: CASSSGLATYEQYF.

The genes are TRBV9 and TRBJ2-7; a possible D gene is TRBD1 (6 bases). Trimming left V 0 bases short and J 7 bases short, with 17 bases between. Germline assignment: CDR1 SGDLS and CDR2 YYNGEE. The CDR3 loop spans 15 amino acids. For the CDR3, the DNA is TGTGCCAGCAGCGTAGAGGGCAGGGGTTCTGGAGAGCAGTACTTC. Protein product: CASSVEGRGSGEQYF. Full variable domain (missing parts from reference TRBV9 and TRBJ2-7): DSGVTQTPKHLITATGQRVTLRCSPRSGDLSVYWYQQSLDQGLQFLIQYYNGEERAKGNILERFSAQQFPDLHSELNLSSLELGDSALYFCASSVEGRGSGEQYFGPGTRLTVT.

CDR3 residues: CASSFTRGQGETQYF. The DNA for the CDR3 is TGTGCCAGCAGCTTTACCCGCGGACAGGGTGAGACCCAGTACTTC. This chain uses TRBV13 with TRBJ2-5, with TRBD1 identical over 8 bases. Germline CDR1 reads PRHDT; CDR2 reads FYEKMQ (reference sequence). CDR3 size: 15 residues. The V segment lost 3 bases and the J segment 5 bases; nucleotides outside the gene matches: 8. Filled out from reference TRBV13 and TRBJ2-5, the complete variable domain reads AAGVIQSPRHLIKEKRETATLKCYPIPRHDTVYWYQQGPGQDPQFLISFYEKMQSDKGSIPDRFSAQQFSDYHSELNMSSLELGDSALYFCASSFTRGQGETQYFGPGTRLLVL.

The rearrangement links TRBV7-2 to TRBJ2-7, with no clear D. Trimming shortened V by 0 bases and J by 0 bases, and 9 bases separated the two germline ends. This CDR3 region has 15 residues. Germline V gene sequence: CDR1 SGHTA, CDR2 FQGNSA. The CDR3 spells CASSLAAESSYEQYF. For the CDR3, the DNA is TGTGCCAGCAGCTTAGCGGCGGAGAGCTCCTACGAGCAGTACTTC.